One and the same sample provided the 10 T cell receptor beta chains below, sequenced in a study of OX40 agonist ivuxolimab in advanced cancers. TCRdb's copy holds only in-frame clones and misses some; the assay was immunoSEQ multiplex PCR. This sample has tens of thousands of clones, with approximately 87% found just once. The material was CD4+ or CD8+ T cells sorted from blood, obtained in a trial of the OX40 agonist ivuxolimab. These TCRs come from an adult with an advanced solid tumor such as melanoma, head and neck, liver or kidney cancer.

The chain joins TRBV19 to TRBJ1-2; unclear D gene. Germline CDR1 reads LNHDA; CDR2 reads SQIVND (reference sequence). The CDR3 contains 14 residues. Trimming shortened V by 4 bases and J by 3 bases, and 12 bases separated the two germline ends. This chain's CDR3 is CASSSGLSDYGYTF. The CDR3 DNA reads TGTGCCAGTAGTAGCGGGCTCTCGGACTATGGCTACACCTTC.

V is TRBV30 and J is TRBJ2-2, with D tentatively TRBD1 (5 bases). Germline CDR1 GTSNPN, CDR2 SVGIG (reference sequence). The CDR3 contains 12 residues. Deletions cut 5 bases from V and 7 bases from J, with 11 bases between. CDR3 sequence: CAWSRGVGELFF. The CDR3 DNA reads TGTGCCTGGTCTAGGGGCGTCGGGGAGCTGTTTTTT.

The chain joins TRBV5-1 to TRBJ1-2, with TRBD1 matching over 7 bases. V lost 1 base to trimming and J lost 5 bases; unmatched junction nucleotides: 5. There are 14 residues in the CDR3. Germline assignment: CDR1 SGHRS and CDR2 YFSETQ. Here the CDR3 reads CASSLLTGFYGYTF. The CDR3 DNA sequence: TGCGCCAGCAGCTTGTTGACAGGGTTTTATGGCTACACCTTC. Drawing the rest from reference TRBV5-1 and TRBJ1-2, the complete variable domain is KAGVTQTPRYLIKTRGQQVTLSCSPISGHRSVSWYQQTPGQGLQFLFEYFSETQRNKGNFPGRFSGRQFSNSRSEMNVSTLELGDSALYLCASSLLTGFYGYTFGSGTRLTVV.

The J gene is TRBJ1-2, the V gene TRBV5-4, with 12 positions matching TRBD1. CDR1 is SGHNT, CDR2 YYREEE, per germline (reference sequence). V lost 7 bases to trimming and J lost 6 bases; unmatched junction nucleotides: 1. The CDR3 is 12 residues long. Here the CDR3 DNA reads TGTGCCAGCGGGACAGGGGGCAATGGCTACACCTTC. Protein product: CASGTGGNGYTF.

The V and J genes are TRBV27 and TRBJ1-1; D not resolved. The CDR3 contains 14 residues. The V gene's germline CDR1 is MNHEY and CDR2 SMNVEV (reference sequence). Trimming took 2 bases from V and 4 from J, leaving 11 bases between them. CDR3 protein: CASSLGLYPTEAFF. CDR3 bases: TGTGCCAGCAGTTTAGGTCTCTATCCCACTGAAGCTTTCTTT.

This clone occurred once. The chain couples TRBV4-2 to TRBJ2-7; 7 positions match TRBD1. Unmatched junction bases numbered 8, after V lost 5 bases and J lost 1 base. The CDR3 is made up of 15 amino acids. Germline lookup yields CDR1 LGHNA and CDR2 YNFKEQ. This CDR3 reads CASSLQGDASYEQYF. CDR3 nucleotides: TGTGCCAGCAGCTTGCAGGGGGACGCTTCCTACGAGCAGTACTTC.

The J gene is TRBJ2-2, the V gene TRBV5-1; D is perhaps TRBD1 or TRBD2 (5 bases each). This CDR3 region has 15 residues. V was shortened by 5 bases and J by 5 bases, with 16 bases between the two germline ends. CDR1 is SGHRS and CDR2 is YFSETQ in the germline V gene. The CDR3 loop reads CASSNSGPLTGELFF. CDR3 DNA sequence: TGCGCCAGCAGTAATTCGGGGCCATTGACCGGGGAGCTGTTTTTT.

The chain joins TRBV6-1 to TRBJ2-2, with D perhaps matching TRBD1 or TRBD2 (5 bases each). The germline V gene has CDR1 MNHNS and CDR2 SASEGT. This CDR3 has 14 residues. V shed 7 bases and J shed 4 bases, with 13 bases lying between them. CDR3 in DNA: TGTGCCAGCACGCGGGCAGGGTTCACCGGGGAGCTGTTTTTT. This sequence encodes CASTRAGFTGELFF.

This chain uses TRBV18 with TRBJ1-1; 9 bases match TRBD1. This CDR3 spans 17 amino acids. The germline gives CDR1 KGHSH, CDR2 LQKENI. V was pared by 4 bases and J by 7 bases, with 16 bases of the junction left unmatched. CDR3 residues: CASSLLTGGGRSGEAFF. For the CDR3, the DNA is TGTGCCAGCTCACTCCTTACAGGGGGCGGGCGTTCAGGTGAAGCTTTCTTT. Together with reference TRBV18 and TRBJ1-1, the CDR3 gives the full variable domain: NAGVMQNPRHLVRRRGQEARLRCSPMKGHSHVYWYRQLPEEGLKFMVYLQKENIIDESGMPKERFSAEFPKEGPSILRIQQVVRGDSAAYFCASSLLTGGGRSGEAFFGQGTRLTVV.

This clone has just one count. The chain joins TRBV27 to TRBJ2-6; perhaps TRBD2 as D (6 bases). The V gene lost 6 bases and the J gene lost 1 base, with 22 bases spanning the gap. CDR3 length: 19 amino acids. Per the germline V gene, CDR1 is MNHEY and CDR2 is SMNVEV (reference sequence). CDR3 protein: CASSPMWGTLGSGANVLTF. The CDR3 coding sequence is TGTGCCAGCAGCCCAATGTGGGGGACTCTGGGATCTGGGGCCAACGTCCTGACTTTC.